These 23 T cell receptor beta chains came from one sample sequenced in a study of PD-L1 blockade in urothelial cancer. Data came from immunoSEQ multiplex PCR; TCRdb stores just in-frame clones and leaves some out. The sample consists of about 100,000 clones, 90% to 95% of them appearing once. The source was PBMCs, collected around atezolizumab (anti-PD-L1) treatment. Every receptor here comes from an elderly woman with urothelial cancer.

The J gene is TRBJ1-5, the V gene TRBV28; 9 positions match TRBD1. J lost 7 bases, V lost 1 base, and 14 bases had no gene match. The V gene's germline CDR1 is MDHEN and CDR2 SYDVKM. The CDR3 runs to 18 residues. CDR3 loop: CASSLLADRGGIRQPQHF. The CDR3 DNA sequence: TGTGCCAGCAGTTTATTAGCGGACAGGGGAGGAATTCGACAGCCCCAGCATTTT. The variable domain in full, completed from reference TRBV28 and TRBJ1-5, reads DVKVTQSSRYLVKRTGEKVFLECVQDMDHENMFWYRQDPGLGLRLIYFSYDVKMKEKGDIPEGYSVSREKKERFSLILESASTNQTSMYLCASSLLADRGGIRQPQHFGDGTRLSIL.

This chain uses TRBV5-6 with TRBJ2-1; D remains unclear. V was trimmed by 0 bases and J by 3 bases, leaving 10 bases between them. Germline V gene lookup returns CDR1 SGHDT and CDR2 YYEEEE. The CDR3 is made up of 15 amino acids. The CDR3 DNA reads as TGTGCCAGCAGCTTGGAAAGCCGCCTCTACAATGAGCAGTTCTTC. Its translation is CASSLESRLYNEQFF.

The chain carries TRBV2 and TRBJ1-3; 8 bases map to TRBD1. This CDR3 comprises 16 residues. Losses at the gene ends were 6 bases for V and 0 bases for J; bases not matched to a gene: 7. Germline CDR1 and CDR2: SNHLY and FYNNEI. CDR3 sequence (DNA): TGTGCCAGCAGCTTAGTTACAGGGGGCTCTGGAAACACCATATATTTT. Translating gives CASSLVTGGSGNTIYF.

This clone appeared a single time. This chain links TRBV27 with TRBJ1-5, with a possible D match to TRBD1 (6 bases). The V gene's germline CDR1 is MNHEY and CDR2 SMNVEV (reference sequence). This CDR3 is 14 amino acids long. V was shortened by 8 bases and J by 0 bases, with 11 bases between the two germline ends. In nucleotides, the CDR3 is TGTGCCAGCGGACGGGACAATAGCAATCAGCCCCAGCATTTT. This encodes CASGRDNSNQPQHF.

This sequence joins TRBV10-1 and TRBJ1-5; TRBD1 aligns across 7 bases. The CDR3 is 13 amino acids. The V gene's germline CDR1 is WNHNN and CDR2 SYGVQD (reference sequence). J lost 7 bases, V lost 9 bases, and 9 bases had no gene match. The CDR3 reads CASSRDSRQPQHF. CDR3 coding DNA: TGCGCCAGTTCCCGGGACAGTCGACAGCCCCAGCATTTT.

The genes are TRBV19 and TRBJ2-7, with a tentative D call TRBD2 (5 bases). V lost 6 bases, J lost 2 bases, and 14 bases lay in between. Germline lookup yields CDR1 LNHDA and CDR2 SQIVND (reference sequence). The CDR3 loop spans 14 amino acids. The CDR3 spells CASRLVDGAYEQYF. CDR3 nucleotides: TGTGCCAGTAGGCTAGTGGACGGGGCCTACGAGCAGTACTTC.

This chain joins TRBV6-5 and TRBJ1-5; 7 positions agree with TRBD1. This CDR3 has 14 residues. With 6 bases clipped from V and 1 base from J, the junction kept 3 bases outside the gene matches. CDR1 is MNHEY, CDR2 SVGAGI, per germline. The CDR3 loop reads CASRTQGSNQPQHF. CDR3 sequence (DNA): TGTGCCAGCAGGACACAGGGGAGCAATCAGCCCCAGCATTTT.

The DNA for the CDR3 is TGTGCCATCTCAGAGGTGGCCAAAAACATTCAGTACTTC. Protein: CAISEVAKNIQYF. The genes are TRBV10-3 and TRBJ2-4; D not resolved. The CDR3 runs to 13 residues. Germline-derived CDR1 and CDR2 are ENHRY and SYGVKD. Trimming took 8 bases from V and 1 from J, leaving 9 bases between them.

As to this clone: The sample contains more than one DNA sequence encoding this CDR3. The rearrangement links TRBV30 to TRBJ2-5; TRBD1 aligns across 7 bases. This CDR3 comprises 12 residues. V lost 0 bases, J lost 5 bases, and 0 bases stayed unmatched. Germline loops: CDR1 GTSNPN, CDR2 SVGIG (reference sequence). The CDR3 nucleotides read TGTGCCTGGAGTGTGACAGGGGAGACCCAGTACTTC. This codes for CAWSVTGETQYF.

The V gene is TRBV2, the J gene TRBJ1-3, with D unclear. The CDR3 loop spans 16 amino acids. The germline V gene encodes CDR1 SNHLY and CDR2 FYNNEI. With 1 base removed from V and 0 bases from J, the gap between germline ends came to 10 bases. CDR3 DNA: TGTGCCAGCAGTGAAGAGTACAGTCTCTCTGGAAACACCATATATTTT. Its translation is CASSEEYSLSGNTIYF.

This sequence joins TRBV30 and TRBJ2-7, with 9 bases aligning to TRBD1. This CDR3 is 13 amino acids long. The germline V gene has CDR1 GTSNPN and CDR2 SVGIG (reference sequence). With 2 bases clipped from V and 6 bases from J, the junction kept 5 bases outside the gene matches. CDR3 amino acids: CAWSKGTGIEQYF. The CDR3 DNA reads TGTGCCTGGAGTAAGGGGACAGGGATCGAGCAGTACTTC.

The J gene is TRBJ2-3, the V gene TRBV6-5, with 7 nucleotides matching TRBD2. Germline lookup yields CDR1 MNHEY and CDR2 SVGAGI. After removal of 4 bases from V and 0 bases from J, the junction contained 4 bases not matched to a gene. This CDR3 is 15 amino acids long. The CDR3 here is CASSSPSGSTDTQYF. The DNA of the CDR3 is TGTGCCAGCAGTTCACCTAGCGGAAGCACAGATACGCAGTATTTT.

This chain joins TRBV28 and TRBJ2-5; TRBD2 aligns across 9 bases. Germline V CDR1 and CDR2: MDHEN, SYDVKM. The CDR3 is 14 amino acids. With V trimmed by 11 bases and J by 2 bases, 9 bases remained unmatched. As DNA, the CDR3 is TGTGCCGGTTCTCTAGCGGGGAAACAAGAGACCCAGTACTTC. Its protein is CAGSLAGKQETQYF.

The chain recombines TRBV29-1 with TRBJ1-5, with TRBD1 as a possible D gene (6 bases). Germline V gene lookup returns CDR1 SQVTM and CDR2 ANQGSEA. The CDR3 totals 15 residues. With 7 bases removed from V and 4 bases from J, the gap between germline ends came to 20 bases. CDR3 in amino acids: CSARDAMGANQPQHF. Written as DNA, the CDR3 is TGCAGCGCCAGGGACGCCATGGGGGCAAATCAGCCCCAGCATTTT.

The chain uses TRBV7-6 and TRBJ2-3; 8 bases fit TRBD2. V trimming: 0 bases; J trimming: 4 bases; junction bases outside the gene matches: 9. The CDR3 contains 17 residues. Per the germline V gene, CDR1 is SGHVS and CDR2 is FNYEAQ. CDR3 amino acids: CASSLAAVAGRADTQYF. The CDR3 nucleotides read TGTGCCAGCAGCTTAGCGGCAGTAGCGGGACGGGCAGATACGCAGTATTTT.

The chain has TRBV18 and TRBJ1-4; perhaps TRBD1 as D (6 bases). Trimming shortened V by 4 bases and J by 6 bases, and 12 bases separated the two germline ends. Germline CDR1 is KGHSH and CDR2 is LQKENI. This CDR3 region has 14 residues. The CDR3 nucleotides read TGTGCCAGCTCACTTGGGGGGGCTGATGAAAAACTGTTTTTT. This encodes CASSLGGADEKLFF.

This clone was counted a single time. The chain has TRBV7-3 and TRBJ2-1, with 11 nucleotides matching TRBD2. With V trimmed by 2 bases and J by 15 bases, 6 bases remained unmatched. The V gene's germline CDR1 is SGHTA and CDR2 FQGTGA. The CDR3 spans 13 residues. The CDR3 region is CASSLGLAGGLFF. The CDR3 region has the DNA TGTGCCAGCAGCTTAGGTTTAGCGGGAGGGCTGTTCTTC.

The chain uses TRBV28 and TRBJ2-1; D might be TRBD2 (6 bases). Between the trimmed V and J ends, which lost 8 bases and 1 base, there was a span of 12 bases. CDR3 length equals 14 residues. Germline CDR1 reads MDHEN; CDR2 reads SYDVKM. CDR3 sequence: CASEGGGSYNEQFF. CDR3 nucleotide sequence: TGTGCCAGCGAGGGAGGTGGGTCCTACAATGAGCAGTTCTTC.

As DNA, the CDR3 is TGTGCCAGCAGCGTGACAGGGCTAGGACAGGAGACCCAGTACTTC. This translates into CASSVTGLGQETQYF. V and J are TRBV2 and TRBJ2-5, with 7 nucleotides matching TRBD1. Trimming removed 6 bases from V and 5 bases from J; junction bases left unmatched: 12. From germline, CDR1 is SNHLY and CDR2 FYNNEI. This CDR3 spans 15 amino acids.

The chain recombines TRBV11-1 with TRBJ2-1, with a weak D call TRBD2 (6 bases). CDR1 is SGHAT and CDR2 is FQDESV in the germline V gene (reference sequence). This CDR3 has 17 residues. The V gene lost 4 bases and the J gene lost 3 bases, with 19 bases spanning the gap. For the CDR3, the DNA is TGTGCCAGCAGCTCGGGACTTTTGGGGGGTTTCTACAATGAGCAGTTCTTC. Translated, it gives CASSSGLLGGFYNEQFF.

The V and J genes are TRBV11-2 and TRBJ1-4; TRBD1 is a possible D gene (6 bases). Germline CDR1 is SGHAT and CDR2 is FQNNGV. V was trimmed by 5 bases and J by 6 bases, leaving 19 bases between them. The CDR3 has 16 residues. CDR3 amino acids: CASSLSVRGPDEKLFF. CDR3 nucleotides: TGTGCCAGCAGCCTATCTGTCAGGGGTCCTGATGAAAAACTGTTTTTT.

A word on this clone: At the DNA level, this CDR3 is encoded by other sequences in the same sample as well. This chain uses TRBV7-2 with TRBJ2-1; 7 bases align to TRBD1. The germline CDR1 and CDR2 sequences are SGHTA and FQGNSA. CDR3 size: 14 residues. Trimming cost V 3 bases and J 5 bases; bases outside gene matches: 4. DNA of the CDR3: TGTGCCAGCAGCTTGTGGACAGGCGACAATGAGCAGTTCTTC. Its translation is CASSLWTGDNEQFF.

The rearrangement links TRBV4-2 to TRBJ1-3; perhaps TRBD1 as D (5 bases). Deletions cut 0 bases from V and 2 bases from J, with 14 bases between. Germline V gene data show CDR1 as LGHNA and CDR2 as YNFKEQ. CDR3 length: 17 amino acids. The CDR3 loop is CASSQDGGGRAGNTIYF. CDR3 coding DNA: TGTGCCAGCAGCCAAGATGGCGGGGGGAGGGCTGGAAACACCATATATTTT.